The T cell receptor (beta chain) described here comes from a study of T cell responses to AZD1222 COVID-19 vaccine. General study results and limits: It was only after the peak T cell response that any repertoires were sampled. Recipients of two AZD1222 doses showed rising Spike-specific TCR breadth and depth. Donors skewed white British and female; clonal diversity was possibly underestimated.

Turning to this clone: Its cognate antigen is unknown.

Here immunoSEQ multiplex PCR was the method, and the copy in TCRdb shows in-frame clones only, minus some. The table includes some 100,000 clones, around nine tenths detected once. Germline-derived CDR1 and CDR2 are SGHVS and FQNEAQ. Trimming pared 5 bases from V and 5 bases from J, leaving 12 bases between. The CDR3 runs 13 residues. The clonotype originates from an adult who received the AZD1222 COVID-19 vaccine. The chain is built from TRBV7-8 and TRBJ1-2; a possible D gene is TRBD1 (6 bases). The sequenced sample was peripheral blood, obtained 28 days after the second AZD1222 dose. CDR3 DNA: TGTGCCAGCAGCCGAACAGGGAGTTATGGCTACACCTTC. Amino acids: CASSRTGSYGYTF.